A selection of T cell receptor beta chains follows, all from one sample in a study of blood T cell repertoires in COVID-19. Measured with immunoSEQ multiplex PCR; TCRdb has only the in-frame clones, and not every one. The sample comprises 84,000 or so clones, approximately 85% of which are singletons, and 7.3% rests with the top ten. The sequencing sample was made of peripheral blood. These receptors came from a man aged 65 to 85 with acute or convalescent COVID-19. Each CDR3 is given with its conserved first and last residue. Each record gives: clone size, V gene, J gene, D gene, CDR3 protein, CDR3 DNA. The D gene is left open where the match is weak. Clone size, where shown, is once, few, many, or a class for clones that have expanded.

>-|TRBV21-1|TRBJ2-3|-
CASGGEVGTDTQYF
TGTGCCTCGGGGGGAGAAGTTGGCACAGATACGCAGTATTTT
>-|TRBV18|TRBJ1-1|-
CASSPAEMGGAEAFF
TGTGCCAGCTCACCCGCGGAAATGGGAGGCGCTGAAGCTTTCTTT
>-|TRBV24-1|TRBJ2-3|-
CATSDPLLQGGDTQYF
TGTGCCACCAGTGACCCCCTATTGCAGGGCGGCGATACGCAGTATTTT
>-|TRBV19|TRBJ2-1|TRBD2
CASSGGAYEQFF
TGTGCCAGCTCGGGGGGAGCGTATGAGCAGTTCTTC
>-|TRBV15|TRBJ2-5|-
CATSRGPVGGAQETQYF
TGTGCCACCAGCAGAGGCCCGGTGGGGGGGGCCCAAGAGACCCAGTACTTC
>-|TRBV11-2|TRBJ2-1|TRBD1
CASSHRQGSSYNEQFF
TGTGCCAGCAGCCACAGACAGGGGAGCTCCTACAATGAGCAGTTCTTC
>-|TRBV18|TRBJ1-5|-
CASSVAQDQPQHF
TGTGCCAGCTCGGTAGCGCAGGATCAGCCCCAGCATTTT
>-|TRBV19|TRBJ2-2|TRBD2
CASKGRGVSRTTDTGELFF
TGTGCCAGTAAAGGGAGGGGAGTAAGTCGTACTACAGACACCGGGGAGCTGTTTTTT
>-|TRBV14|TRBJ2-4|-
CASSQDIIQYF
TGTGCCAGCAGCCAAGATATCATTCAGTACTTC
>-|TRBV18|TRBJ1-2|TRBD1
CASSGDRGSGGYTF
TGTGCCAGCTCCGGAGACAGGGGGTCTGGTGGCTACACCTTC
>-|TRBV7-2|TRBJ2-7|TRBD2
CASSPDLGLGVVEQYF
TGTGCCAGCAGCCCCGACCTCGGACTAGGGGTTGTCGAGCAGTACTTC
>-|TRBV30|TRBJ1-6|-
CAWSRGRDSSPLHF
TGTGCCTGGAGCCGGGGCAGGGACTCATCACCCCTCCACTTT
>-|TRBV27|TRBJ2-7|TRBD2
CASSMIGLADSYEQYF
TGTGCCAGCAGTATGATAGGACTAGCGGACTCCTACGAGCAGTACTTC
>-|TRBV24-1|TRBJ2-1|TRBD1
CATSAPTGWHNEQFF
TGTGCCACCAGCGCCCCGACAGGGTGGCACAATGAGCAGTTCTTC
>-|TRBV6-6|TRBJ1-1|-
CASSYSSGSAEAFF
TGTGCCAGCAGTTACTCAAGTGGCAGCGCTGAAGCTTTCTTT
>-|TRBV2|TRBJ2-3|TRBD2
CASSDLGASGATDTQYF
TGTGCCAGCAGTGACTTGGGGGCTAGCGGGGCCACAGATACGCAGTATTTT
>-|TRBV28|TRBJ2-2|-
CASSPLGRLTGELFF
TGTGCCAGCAGTCCTCTGGGGCGACTTACCGGGGAGCTGTTTTTT
>once|TRBV11-3|TRBJ2-2|TRBD2
CASSLSGSSSGELFF
TGTGCCAGCAGCTTAAGCGGGAGCAGTTCCGGGGAGCTGTTTTTT
>once|TRBV7-2|TRBJ2-7|TRBD1
CASSLEWGQGREQYF
TGTGCCAGCAGCCTCGAGTGGGGACAGGGGAGGGAGCAGTACTTC
>-|TRBV28|TRBJ1-2|-
CASTAGAGTHYGYTF
TGTGCCAGCACTGCGGGAGCCGGGACACACTATGGCTACACCTTC
>once|TRBV19|TRBJ2-3|-
CASRGDTDTQYF
TGTGCCAGTAGGGGAGACACAGATACGCAGTATTTT
>-|TRBV15|TRBJ1-5|-
CATSALGAGQPQHF
TGTGCCACCAGCGCGTTGGGGGCGGGTCAGCCCCAGCATTTT
>-|TRBV2|TRBJ2-7|TRBD2
CASRKASGGDEQYF
TGTGCCAGCAGGAAAGCTAGCGGGGGGGACGAGCAGTACTTC
>few|TRBV20-1|TRBJ1-6|-
CSASDQGWRSPLHF
TGCAGTGCTAGTGACCAGGGGTGGCGTTCACCCCTCCACTTT
>-|TRBV10-2|TRBJ1-5|TRBD1
CASSEKPGQGSQPQHF
TGCGCCAGCAGTGAAAAACCGGGACAGGGAAGCCAGCCCCAGCATTTT
>-|TRBV7-9|TRBJ2-3|TRBD2
CASSPPLWEGSTDTQYF
TGTGCCAGCAGCCCCCCTTTATGGGAGGGGAGCACAGATACGCAGTATTTT
>-|TRBV6-5|TRBJ1-3|-
CASSYSIQAAGNTIYF
TGTGCCAGCAGTTACTCGATACAGGCTGCTGGAAACACCATATATTTT
>-|TRBV7-8|TRBJ2-5|TRBD1
CASSPGQVQETQYF
TGTGCCAGCAGCCCTGGACAGGTCCAAGAGACCCAGTACTTC
>-|TRBV5-5|TRBJ2-3|TRBD2
CASSVPSGGLTDTQYF
TGTGCCAGCAGCGTCCCTAGCGGAGGCCTCACAGATACGCAGTATTTT
>medium-sized|TRBV29-1|TRBJ2-2|-
CSVVLDPTNTGELFF
TGCAGCGTTGTGCTAGACCCTACGAACACCGGGGAGCTGTTTTTT
>-|TRBV7-8|TRBJ2-5|-
CASSSKGGETQYF
TGTGCCAGCAGCTCGAAGGGAGGAGAGACCCAGTACTTC
>-|TRBV5-6|TRBJ1-2|-
CASSSSHGYTF
TGTGCCAGCAGCTCCTCCCATGGCTACACCTTC
>-|TRBV28|TRBJ2-3|-
CASSSSARTDTQYF
TGTGCCAGCAGTTCTAGCGCTCGCACAGATACGCAGTATTTT
>-|TRBV5-1|TRBJ1-6|TRBD1
CASSWDRAGNSPLHF
TGCGCCAGCAGCTGGGACAGGGCCGGTAATTCACCCCTCCACTTT
>-|TRBV6-5|TRBJ2-2|-
CASSSGEVITGELFF
TGTGCCAGCAGTTCTGGGGAGGTAATCACCGGGGAGCTGTTTTTT
>-|TRBV5-4|TRBJ1-4|TRBD1
CASSPGQGHELFF
TGTGCCAGCAGCCCAGGACAGGGGCACGAACTGTTTTTT
>-|TRBV4-3|TRBJ1-6|TRBD1
CASSLGQGDSPLHF
TGCGCCAGCAGCCTAGGACAGGGCGATTCACCCCTCCACTTT
>-|TRBV19|TRBJ2-3|-
CASSMNRPWTDTQYF
TGTGCCAGTAGTATGAACAGACCATGGACAGATACGCAGTATTTT
>-|TRBV11-2|TRBJ2-7|TRBD2
CASSFTRGGLAGDIYEQYF
TGTGCCAGCAGCTTCACGAGGGGGGGGCTAGCGGGAGATATCTACGAGCAGTACTTC